This T cell receptor (beta chain) was profiled in a study of cytomegalovirus exposure and HLA in healthy donors. Study-wide points: Reported performance of the classifier showed diagnosis of cytomegalovirus status with high specificity and sensitivity. In vitro work confirmed that a few CMV-associated chains recognize CMV antigens.

After removal of 2 bases from V and 7 bases from J, the junction contained 12 bases not matched to a gene. CDR1 is SGHVS, CDR2 FQNEAQ, per germline. There are 17 residues in the CDR3. The sample holds one count of this clone. The antigen remains unidentified. Only in-frame clones appear in the TCRdb table, and some are missing; sequencing was by immunoSEQ multiplex PCR. The data show tens of thousands of clones, 90% to 95% seen once. The rearrangement uses TRBV7-8 and TRBJ2-3; TRBD2 aligns across 10 bases. This clonotype was sampled from a man aged 18 to 29 in good health and CMV-seropositive. The sample comprised PBMCs. In DNA, the CDR3 is TGTGCCAGCAGCTTAAGCGCAGCGGGGGGGATTATGAATACGCAGTATTTT. Translating gives CASSLSAAGGIMNTQYF.